The present entry profiles one T cell receptor beta chain with its context. Its antigen is not identified. There are 12 residues in the CDR3. Germline CDR1 MNHEY, CDR2 SVGAGI. The V and J ends lost 3 bases and 5 bases respectively, with 4 bases between them. The study ran its PCR with 60 Vbeta and 13 Jbeta primers. Assay: immunoSEQ multiplex PCR; the TCRdb copy retains only in-frame clones and omits some. The sample has about 110,000 clones; around 85% are singletons. This entry comes from a study of cytomegalovirus exposure and HLA in healthy donors. Regarding the study as a whole: Donor immune exposure was known only as CMV serostatus. Some public TCRs appeared in many individuals, while most sequences were rare.

This clonotype was obtained from a man aged 55 to 70 in good health and CMV-seronegative. The source material was PBMCs. The chain couples TRBV6-5 to TRBJ2-2; D call uncertain. CDR3 residues: CASSYRTGELFF. The CDR3 coding sequence is TGTGCCAGCAGTTATCGGACCGGGGAGCTGTTTTTT.